The entry below gives a single TCR beta chain sequence along with its context. As yet, its antigen is unknown. This entry comes from a study of CD8 T cells in ankylosing spondylitis. Preparation of TCR beta libraries was done by quantitative 5'-RACE with molecular barcodes. TCRdb independently ran MiXCR on the 5' RACE reads; one entry per CDR3 protein. The table has about 540,000 distinct CDR3 sequences, about 13% seen once; the top ten hold nearly 7%. The CDR3 runs 15 residues. The ends were cut back, 2 bases at V and 7 bases at J, with 15 bases in the middle. The germline CDR1 and CDR2 sequences are SEHNR and FQNEAQ (reference sequence). Study-level findings and limits: A TCR beta motif made of several highly homologous variants seemed typical of ankylosing spondylitis blood. Past studies reported some motif variants in reactive arthritis synovial fluid and blood. From matched ankylosing spondylitis synovial fluid, disease-linked clones were reportedly recovered at significantly enriched levels. Peripheral blood samples showed relatively rare disease-linked clones, and these clones were CD8+.

The chain links TRBV7-9 to TRBJ1-5; D is undetermined. The sequence was collected from a male donor with ankylosing spondylitis. The sample comprised blood, either unsorted or a sorted T cell fraction (not recorded which). DNA of the CDR3: TGTGCCAGCAGCTTAAGCACCTCACATGAGCAGCCCCAGCATTTT. Protein product: CASSLSTSHEQPQHF.